This T cell receptor beta chain was identified in a study of T-cell memory formation after mild COVID-19. Study summary: TCR clusters mostly belonged to single donors.

TCRdb re-called the 5' RACE reads through MiXCR, storing one row per CDR3 protein. This table holds 130,000 to 150,000 distinct CDR3 sequences, over 15% found once. This clonotype was picked up a small number of times. Its antigen is unknown. Study-level points and caveats: Still unconfirmed is whether the second-wave clones peaking on day 37 recognized SARS-CoV-2. The pre-infection memory compartment contained some responding clones, suggesting cross-reactive memory joined.

Trimming at V came to 3 bases and at J to 1 base, leaving 7 bases not matched to a gene. From germline, CDR1 is KGHSH and CDR2 LQKENI. The CDR3 has 16 amino acids. Source material: PBMCs or a T cell subset sorted from them (not recorded which). The rearrangement joins TRBV18 to TRBJ2-7; 9 positions agree with TRBD2. The source is an adult woman who had mild COVID-19 (a few samples of this study predate the infection). Cell type and time point are not known. CDR3 in DNA: TGTGCCAGCTCACCCATTAGGACTAGCGCGTCCTACGAGCAGTACTTC. Translation: CASSPIRTSASYEQYF.